This passage covers 18 T cell receptor beta chains from one sample sequenced in a study of CD8 T cells in ankylosing spondylitis. TCRdb redid the calling of the 5' RACE reads with MiXCR, one entry per CDR3 protein. The sample holds approximately 250,000 distinct CDR3 sequences; 7% to 10% are singletons and the top ten take more than 4.5%. The sequencing sample was made of blood, either unsorted or a sorted T cell fraction (not recorded which). All receptors come from a female donor with ankylosing spondylitis or in good health (not recorded which).

This clonotype occurred many times. V usage is TRBV24-1 and J usage is TRBJ2-1; D unresolved. The germline CDR1 and CDR2 sequences are KGHDR and SFDVKD. CDR3 length: 15 residues. The ends were cut back, 5 bases at V and 2 bases at J, with 12 bases in the middle. The CDR3 DNA is TGTGCCACCAGTGTCTCTGGGATACCCTACAATGAGCAGTTCTTC. Amino acid sequence: CATSVSGIPYNEQFF.

This clonotype was seen ten or more times. This chain joins TRBV30 and TRBJ2-7; D not certain. Germline loops: CDR1 GTSNPN, CDR2 SVGIG (reference sequence). The V gene lost 0 bases and the J gene lost 2 bases, with 8 bases spanning the gap. The CDR3 covers 13 residues. CDR3 nucleotides: TGTGCCTGGAGTGTACATAGAGCCTACGAGCAGTACTTC. As protein: CAWSVHRAYEQYF.

In its sample, this clonotype is medium-sized (0.01 to 0.1%). CDR3 residues: CASSKEVLDEQYF. The CDR3 nucleotides are TGTGCCAGCAGCAAGGAGGTGCTAGACGAGCAGTACTTC. V usage is TRBV7-8 and J usage is TRBJ2-7; perhaps TRBD2 as D (5 bases). CDR3 length: 13 amino acids. The germline CDR1 and CDR2 sequences are SGHVS and FQNEAQ. V was pared by 5 bases and J by 5 bases, with 13 bases between.

This clonotype was detected a few times. The chain uses TRBV4-3 and TRBJ2-5, with unresolved D. Germline V gene lookup returns CDR1 LGHNA and CDR2 YSLEER. The V end lost 0 bases, the J end lost 4 bases, and 15 bases lay between the germline ends. The CDR3 is made up of 16 amino acids. CDR3 sequence reads: CASSQDSAKARETQYF. CDR3 coding DNA: TGCGCCAGCAGCCAAGATTCCGCTAAGGCAAGAGAGACCCAGTACTTC.

This clonotype was counted ten times or more. This chain links TRBV27 with TRBJ1-1; D possibly corresponds to TRBD1 (5 bases). The CDR3 extends over 14 amino acids. With 10 bases removed from V and 8 bases from J, the gap between germline ends came to 23 bases. CDR1 is MNHEY and CDR2 is SMNVEV in the germline V gene (reference sequence). In DNA, the CDR3 is TGTGCCATAAAACCCTCGTTTGAGGGGCGCGAAGCTTTCTTT. It is translated as CAIKPSFEGREAFF.

This clonotype was counted ten times or more. The chain uses TRBV12-3 or TRBV12-4 and TRBJ2-1; 7 nucleotides match TRBD2. The CDR3 extends over 15 amino acids. V dropped 3 bases and J dropped 4; count of bases not matched to a gene: 6. The CDR3 region has the DNA TGTGCCAGCAGTTTGGCGGCTAGCGGATACAATGAGCAGTTCTTC. Translating it yields CASSLAASGYNEQFF.

The genes are TRBV21-1 and TRBJ2-5. TRBV21-1 is a recognized pseudogene. The CDR3 spans 16 residues. The CDR3 protein is CASTLKELHEQETQYF. In DNA form, the CDR3 reads TGTGCCAGCACCCTAAAGGAGCTACACGAACAAGAGACCCAGTACTTC.

The sample holds many counts of this clonotype. This chain connects TRBV5-1 to TRBJ2-1, with TRBD2 as a possible D gene (6 bases). V was trimmed by 0 bases and J by 10 bases, leaving 23 bases between them. CDR1 and CDR2 from the germline V gene are SGHRS and YFSETQ. This CDR3 region has 17 residues. This CDR3 reads CASSLDVGRTSSGEQFF. The CDR3 DNA sequence: TGCGCCAGCAGCTTGGATGTGGGGAGGACCTCTTCGGGAGAGCAGTTCTTC.

This clonotype has ten or more counts. The chain joins TRBV12-3 or TRBV12-4 to TRBJ1-1; 11 bases map to TRBD1. This CDR3 has 14 amino acids. J lost 0 bases, V lost 10 bases, and 4 bases had no gene match. CDR3 amino acids: CATGQGAMNTEAFF. For the CDR3, the DNA is TGTGCCACCGGACAGGGGGCGATGAACACTGAAGCTTTCTTT.

This clonotype was picked up many times. This rearrangement joins TRBV6-2 or TRBV6-3 to TRBJ1-2; D not resolved. The V and J ends lost 0 bases and 0 bases respectively, with 8 bases between them. The CDR3 loop spans 15 amino acids. CDR1 is MNHEY, CDR2 SVGEGT, per germline. The CDR3 DNA reads TGTGCCAGCAGTTACTCGATTGAAGCTAACTATGGCTACACCTTC. This encodes CASSYSIEANYGYTF.

Points on this clonotype: An end of the junction does not agree with germline; a read error may underlie this. The rearrangement joins TRBV3-1 to TRBJ1-6; the match to TRBD1 covers 7 bases. Per germline, CDR1 LGHDT and CDR2 YNNKEL (reference sequence). The CDR3 is made up of 16 amino acids. The DNA of the CDR3 is TGTGCCAGCAGCCAACCTACAGGGGAAAATTCGTCACCCCTCTACTTT. It specifies CASSQPTGENSSPLYF.

The chain combines TRBV15 with TRBJ2-7; D possibly corresponds to TRBD1 (5 bases). From germline, CDR1 is LNHNV and CDR2 YYDKDF (reference sequence). The CDR3 has 12 amino acids. The CDR3 sequence: CVVLGQYLEQYF. CDR3 coding DNA: TGTGTGGTCTTGGGGCAGTATCTGGAGCAGTACTTC.

There are many counts of this clonotype. The chain is built from TRBV7-2 and TRBJ1-3, with 8 bases aligning to TRBD1. Germline V gene sequence: CDR1 SGHTA, CDR2 FQGNSA. The trim removed 4 bases at V and 0 bases at J, leaving 2 bases unmatched. The length of the CDR3 is 15 residues. CDR3 amino acids: CASSYGQGSGNTIYF. The CDR3 coding sequence is TGTGCCAGCAGCTACGGACAGGGCTCTGGAAACACCATATATTTT.

This clonotype was seen a few times. V gene TRBV7-9 combines with J gene TRBJ1-3; D gene ambiguous. Germline lookup yields CDR1 SEHNR and CDR2 FQNEAQ (reference sequence). This CDR3 comprises 13 residues. V shed 5 bases and J shed 4 bases, with 9 bases lying between them. This CDR3 is CASSHPVGNTIYF. In DNA form, the CDR3 reads TGTGCCAGCAGCCACCCGGTAGGAAACACCATATATTTT.

The J gene is TRBJ2-7, the V gene TRBV7-9; 8 bases are a match to TRBD1. The CDR3 length is 14 residues. The germline V gene encodes CDR1 SEHNR and CDR2 FQNEAQ (reference sequence). J gave up 5 bases and V 5 bases, and 8 bases lay outside the gene matches. The CDR3 DNA sequence: TGTGCCAGCAGCAGGGACAGGCCGGAGGACGAGCAGTACTTC. It translates to CASSRDRPEDEQYF.

This clonotype was observed many times. The chain uses TRBV30 and TRBJ1-1; unclear D gene. The V end was cut by 2 bases, the J end by 1 base, with 8 bases between. Germline CDR1 GTSNPN, CDR2 SVGIG (reference sequence). The CDR3 length is 13 residues. The CDR3 loop reads CAWSSSGNTEAFF. The CDR3 coding sequence is TGTGCCTGGAGTTCCTCGGGGAACACTGAAGCTTTCTTT. Based on the CDR3 plus reference TRBV30 and TRBJ1-1, the full variable domain is SQTIHQWPATLVQPVGSPLSLECTVEGTSNPNLYWYRQAAGRGLQLLFYSVGIGQISSEVPQNLSASRPQDRQFILSSKKLLLSDSGFYLCAWSSSGNTEAFFGQGTRLTVV.

This clonotype was recorded at least ten times. The CDR3 DNA follows: TGCAGCGTCGATGGCGTCCCGGACGGATCTAGCACAGATACGCAGTATTTT. Protein product: CSVDGVPDGSSTDTQYF. V and J are TRBV29-1 and TRBJ2-3; D remains ambiguous. The CDR3 consists of 17 residues. Trimming removed 6 bases at V and 0 bases at J, with 22 bases between. Germline-derived CDR1 and CDR2 are SQVTM and ANQGSEA.

Details on this clonotype: A much larger clonotype is one base distant, so this may be a read error. This chain uses TRBV3-1 with TRBJ2-3; TRBD2 might be the D (5 bases). CDR1 is LGHDT, CDR2 YNNKEL, per germline (reference sequence). The CDR3 is 14 amino acids. The CDR3, as DNA: TGTGCCGGCAGCCACGGTAGCGTTGCAGATACGCAGTATTTT. This gives the protein CAGSHGSVADTQYF.